This T cell receptor (beta chain) was obtained from a study of blood T cell repertoires in COVID-19. Study-level information: COVID-19 samples collected from the United States, Italy and Spain covered acute and convalescent phases. Sample material is recorded as cDNA or gDNA derived from T cells, B-cell-depleted T cells, or PBMCs.

The CDR3 sequence is 14 residues long. The germline V gene encodes CDR1 LGHDT and CDR2 YNNKEL (reference sequence). Trimming pared 4 bases from V and 1 base from J, leaving 10 bases between. In the source study's methods: Estimation of nucleated cell counts relied on the amplification of reference gene primers. Method: immunoSEQ multiplex PCR; TCRdb's copy keeps in-frame clones and lacks some. From that table come the V and J calls and clone size; the DNA was used to work out D and trimming. Of about 190,000 clones in the sample, roughly 85% were seen once. V is TRBV3-1 (or the pseudogene TRBV3-2) and J is TRBJ1-1; D remains ambiguous. The sample comprised peripheral blood. This receptor was taken from a woman aged 25 to 45 with acute or convalescent COVID-19. CDR3 coding DNA: TGTGCCAGCAGCCCCACTTTTTCGAACACTGAAGCTTTCTTT. The encoded protein is CASSPTFSNTEAFF.